This is a list of T cell receptor beta chains from one sample in a study of blood T cell dynamics during melanoma immunotherapy. Clones were read by immunoSEQ multiplex PCR, and TCRdb kept only the in-frame ones, dropping some. The sample consists of roughly 16,000 clones, approximately 80% of them appearing once. Source: blood, taken from a patient treated with checkpoint blockade. All receptors come from a human donor with melanoma. Both conserved end residues are part of each CDR3. A D gene is named only where the DNA matches it firmly. For some rows the clone size is stated as once, few or many, or as a class when expanded; others skip it.

NA	TRBV11-2	NA	TRBJ2-2	TGTGCCAGCAGCTTAGTTAGAGCGAACACCGGGGAGCTGTTTTTT	CASSLVRANTGELFF
NA	TRBV5-1	NA	TRBJ2-5	TGCGCCAGCAGCTTGGGAGGCGGAGAGACCCAGTACTTC	CASSLGGGETQYF
NA	TRBV5-1	NA	TRBJ2-7	TGCGCCAGCAGCTCGCCGACGGTGCTCGGGGACGAGCAGTACTTC	CASSSPTVLGDEQYF
few	TRBV5-7	NA	TRBJ1-4	TGTGCCAGCAGCCCGGGATCTAATGAAAAACTGTTTTTT	CASSPGSNEKLFF
NA	TRBV28	NA	TRBJ2-7	TGTGCCAGCAGACTATCCTACGAGCAGTACTTC	CASRLSYEQYF
NA	TRBV6-1	NA	TRBJ1-4	TGTGCCAGCTCTCGGACAGAGAGTAATGAAAAACTGTTTTTT	CASSRTESNEKLFF
once	TRBV28	NA	TRBJ2-1	TGTGCCAGCAGTTTGGCCCCTGGCAATGAGCAGTTCTTC	CASSLAPGNEQFF
NA	TRBV7-2	TRBD2	TRBJ2-7	TGTGCCAGCAGCTTAGCGTCTAGCGGGAGAAACGAGCAGTACTTC	CASSLASSGRNEQYF
once	TRBV5-6	NA	TRBJ1-6	TGTGCCAGCAGCTTGGCGTCAGGGCATAATTCACCCCTCCACTTT	CASSLASGHNSPLHF
NA	TRBV4-1	NA	TRBJ1-2	TGCGCCAGCAGCCAAGGACCGGGGGCCTACTATGGCTACACCTTC	CASSQGPGAYYGYTF
NA	TRBV27	NA	TRBJ1-3	TGTGCCAGCGGCTTCTCTGGAAACACCATATATTTT	CASGFSGNTIYF
NA	TRBV18	NA	TRBJ2-2	TGTGCCAGCTCTCTCGGGACTCTCTCGGGAGGGGAGCTGTTTTTT	CASSLGTLSGGELFF
NA	TRBV6-6	NA	TRBJ1-3	TGTGCCAGCAGTCCGCCGGGGTCTGGAAACACCATATATTTT	CASSPPGSGNTIYF
few	TRBV7-6	TRBD2	TRBJ2-1	TGTGCCAGCAGCTTAGTAGCTAGCGGGAGTGGTGAGCAGTTCTTC	CASSLVASGSGEQFF
NA	TRBV28	NA	TRBJ2-7	TGTGCCAGCTGGGGCCTCCCCTCATACGAGCAGTACTTC	CASWGLPSYEQYF
NA	TRBV27	TRBD2	TRBJ2-7	TGTGCCAGCAGTTCCCGGGCTAGCGGAGTTTACGAGCAGTACTTC	CASSSRASGVYEQYF
NA	TRBV7-3	NA	TRBJ1-2	TGTGCCAGCAGCTTAGCCCATATCTATGGCTACACCTTC	CASSLAHIYGYTF
once	TRBV6-6	NA	TRBJ1-2	TGTGCCAGCAGTTACCGGACGGGAAGCTACACCTTC	CASSYRTGSYTF
NA	TRBV6-5	NA	TRBJ1-1	TGTGCCAGCAGTGGGACGGAGAACACTGAAGCTTTCTTT	CASSGTENTEAFF
NA	TRBV14	TRBD1	TRBJ2-7	TGTGCCAGCAGCCCCGCCGGGACAGGGGTCTACGAGCAGTACTTC	CASSPAGTGVYEQYF
once	TRBV2	TRBD2	TRBJ2-7	TGTGCCAGCATGAGGACTAGCGGACCCGTTTACGAGCAGTACTTC	CASMRTSGPVYEQYF
few	TRBV6-1	NA	TRBJ2-6	TGTGCCAGCATCAGGGACTCTGGGGCCAACGTCCTGACTTTC	CASIRDSGANVLTF
few	TRBV7-2	NA	TRBJ1-1	TGTGCCAGCAGCGTCCGGGACCTGGGCACTGAAGCTTTCTTT	CASSVRDLGTEAFF
NA	TRBV11-2	NA	TRBJ2-7	TGTGCCAGCAGCTTAGGCTCGGGACTGGCCTACGAGCAGTACTTC	CASSLGSGLAYEQYF
NA	TRBV28	TRBD1	TRBJ2-7	TGTGCCAGCGGACCCCTGCCCGGACAGGGCACCTACGAGCAGTACTTC	CASGPLPGQGTYEQYF
NA	TRBV7-3	NA	TRBJ2-1	TGTGCCAGCAGCTTAAGCCCGCGGAATGAGCAGTTCTTC	CASSLSPRNEQFF
NA	TRBV28	NA	TRBJ1-5	TGTGCCAGCAGTTTCCCCGGGGGAGGTCAGCCCCAGCATTTT	CASSFPGGGQPQHF
once	TRBV18	TRBD1	TRBJ2-5	TGTGCCAGCTCACCAAACTGGGGGACAGGGCTTCTAGAGCAGTACTTC	CASSPNWGTGLLEQYF
few	TRBV5-1	TRBD2	TRBJ2-1	TGCGCCAGCAGCTTGGATCTAGCGGGACGGAATGAGCAGTTCTTC	CASSLDLAGRNEQFF
NA	TRBV30	NA	TRBJ1-1	TGTGCCTGGAGGGGGGACACTGAAGCTTTCTTT	CAWRGDTEAFF
NA	TRBV18	NA	TRBJ2-7	TGTGCCAGCTCACCAAATGGAGCCTACGAGCAGTACTTC	CASSPNGAYEQYF
NA	TRBV18	NA	TRBJ2-3	TGTGCCAGCTCACCTAACAGGATGGGAGATACGCAGTATTTT	CASSPNRMGDTQYF
NA	TRBV2	TRBD2	TRBJ2-7	TGTGCCAGCAGCCAATCTAGCGGGAGCTACGAGCAGTACTTC	CASSQSSGSYEQYF
NA	TRBV5-1	NA	TRBJ2-7	TGCGCCAGCAGCTTGGGGGCAGGGAAAGCGGAGCAGTACTTC	CASSLGAGKAEQYF
NA	TRBV7-9	NA	TRBJ1-6	TGTGCCAGCGCCGGGACGGTTTATAATTCACCCCTCCACTTT	CASAGTVYNSPLHF
NA	TRBV6-6	TRBD1	TRBJ2-1	TGTGCCAGCACCGACAGGGGACATGAGCAGTTCTTC	CASTDRGHEQFF
NA	TRBV7-9	NA	TRBJ2-7	TGTGCCAGCTCACAGACAAACCCTAGTGTTTCTGAGCAGTACTTC	CASSQTNPSVSEQYF
NA	TRBV2	NA	TRBJ1-5	TGTGCCAGCAGTGGATGGCAACGCAATCAGCCCCAGCATTTT	CASSGWQRNQPQHF
NA	TRBV7-9	NA	TRBJ1-2	TGTGCCAGCAGCTCTACTTGGGGCCCTCGTTATGGCTACACCTTC	CASSSTWGPRYGYTF
NA	TRBV5-5	TRBD1	TRBJ2-7	TGTGCCAGCAGCTCAAGGGGACAGGGTAGCTCCTACGAGCAGTACTTC	CASSSRGQGSSYEQYF
NA	TRBV7-3	NA	TRBJ1-1	TGTGCCAGCAGCCCCCGAGGGGGGGCGCTAGCTTTCTTT	CASSPRGGALAFF
NA	TRBV19	NA	TRBJ2-7	TGTGCCAGTGGAGGAGGATACGAGCAGTACTTC	CASGGGYEQYF
NA	TRBV20-1	NA	TRBJ2-3	TGCAGTGCTAGAGACCCAGATACGCAGTATTTT	CSARDPDTQYF
NA	TRBV4-3	NA	TRBJ2-3	TGCGCCAGCAGCCAAGTTTGGAGCGGAGCAACACCTAATACGCAGTATTTT	CASSQVWSGATPNTQYF
NA	TRBV5-4	NA	TRBJ2-5	TGTGCCAGCAGCTTGGACGGAAAAATTCAAGAGACCCAGTACTTC	CASSLDGKIQETQYF
NA	TRBV9	NA	TRBJ2-1	TGTGCCAGCAGCGTAGGGGTGGGGGCGTCCCTGCCTGAGCAGTTCTTC	CASSVGVGASLPEQFF